Shown below are 29 T cell receptor beta chains from a single sample sequenced in a study of T cells in Graves' hyperthyroidism and ophthalmopathy. Template material for amplifying TCR beta CDR3 regions consisted of RNA transcripts. When the TCR CDR3 underwent first-round RT-PCR, the HTBI primer set was used. TCRdb redid the calling of the multiplex PCR reads with MiXCR, one entry per CDR3 protein. Among roughly 160,000 distinct CDR3 sequences, 9.4% were seen once, and the ten largest hold about 20%. The sequenced sample consisted of blood. The receptors originated from a woman between 18 and 29 years old with Graves' hyperthyroidism that later progressed to Graves' ophthalmopathy.

This clonotype was recorded at least ten times. The chain has TRBV11-1 and TRBJ2-2, with D perhaps TRBD1 (6 bases). This CDR3 has 13 amino acids. The ends were cut back, 5 bases at V and 6 bases at J, with 10 bases in the middle. Germline-derived CDR1 and CDR2 are SGHAT and FQDESV (reference sequence). The CDR3 DNA follows: TGTGCCAGCAGCGACACAGGGCCCGGGGAGCTGTTTTTT. Its translation is CASSDTGPGELFF.

The chain recombines TRBV12-3 or TRBV12-4 with TRBJ2-1; D is possibly TRBD2 (5 bases). Trimming removed 6 bases from V and 4 bases from J, with 7 bases in between. The CDR3 spans 12 residues. CDR3 coding DNA: TGTGCCAGCAGAGGAGGTTACAATGAGCAGTTCTTC. Protein sequence: CASRGGYNEQFF.

The chain recombines TRBV5-1 with TRBJ2-5; D is tentatively TRBD1 or TRBD2 (5 bases each). Germline values: CDR1 SGHRS, CDR2 YFSETQ. With 5 bases removed from V and 4 bases from J, the gap between germline ends came to 30 bases. The CDR3 spans 19 residues. The CDR3 DNA is TGCGCCAGCAGAGAGGGACCACTTCATCTGGGGCCAGAAGGAGAGACCCAGTACTTC. It specifies CASREGPLHLGPEGETQYF.

There are a few counts of this clonotype. CDR3 in DNA: TGTGCCAGTAGTATACAGACAACGGCAGGGGGTAATCAGCCCCAGCATTTT. As protein: CASSIQTTAGGNQPQHF. The chain employs TRBV19 and TRBJ1-5; 7 positions agree with TRBD1. Trimming cost V 2 bases and J 4 bases; bases outside gene matches: 11. Germline CDR1 is LNHDA and CDR2 is SQIVND (reference sequence). This CDR3 contains 17 residues. Variable domain in full (rest from reference TRBV19 and TRBJ1-5): DGGITQSPKYLFRKEGQNVTLSCEQNLNHDAMYWYRQDPGQGLRLIYYSQIVNDFQKGDIAEGYSVSREKKESFPLTVTSAQKNPTAFYLCASSIQTTAGGNQPQHFGDGTRLSIL.

This clonotype was detected only a few times. The J gene is TRBJ2-5, the V gene TRBV10-3, with 7 nucleotides matching TRBD2. CDR1 and CDR2 (germline): ENHRY, SYGVKD. Trimming cost V 3 bases and J 8 bases; bases outside gene matches: 24. The CDR3 contains 19 residues. The DNA of the CDR3 is TGTGCCATCAGTGAAGGGCATTCCGACACCCGGTCGGGCGGGGGAACCCAGTACTTC. This encodes CAISEGHSDTRSGGGTQYF.

There are many counts of this clonotype. V is TRBV11-2 and J is TRBJ1-6, with D uncertain. In germline, CDR1 is SGHAT, CDR2 FQNNGV. Trimming cost V 5 bases and J 9 bases, with 17 bases left between them. The CDR3 totals 15 residues. CDR3 coding DNA: TGTGCCAGCAGCGAAAAACGGGGTCCCGTTTCACCCCTCCACTTT. Translating it yields CASSEKRGPVSPLHF. Full variable domain (outside the CDR3, taken from reference TRBV11-2 and TRBJ1-6): EAGVAQSPRYKIIEKRQSVAFWCNPISGHATLYWYQQILGQGPKLLIQFQNNGVVDDSQLPKDRFSAERLKGVDSTLKIQPAKLEDSAVYLCASSEKRGPVSPLHFGNGTRLTVT.

This clonotype was recorded at least ten times. V usage is TRBV28 and J usage is TRBJ1-5; TRBD1 is a possible D gene (6 bases). The germline V and J ends were trimmed by 7 bases and 1 base, with 8 bases remaining between them. The CDR3 has 13 residues. Per germline, CDR1 MDHEN and CDR2 SYDVKM. The CDR3 protein is CASIQGSNQPQHF. The CDR3 DNA follows: TGTGCCAGCATACAGGGAAGCAATCAGCCCCAGCATTTT.

There are many counts of this clonotype. V gene TRBV30 combines with J gene TRBJ2-7; no definite D call. Germline CDR1 and CDR2: GTSNPN and SVGIG (reference sequence). Between the trimmed V and J ends, which lost 0 bases and 2 bases, there was a span of 8 bases. CDR3 length equals 13 residues. CDR3 bases: TGTGCCTGGAGTGTGGGCCCGGCCTACGAGCAGTACTTC. It yields the protein CAWSVGPAYEQYF.

On this clonotype itself: A much larger clone is a single base away; this may be a read error. The chain has TRBV6-4 and TRBJ2-6; unclear D gene. Germline CDR1 and CDR2: MRHNA and SNTAGT. The length of the CDR3 is 14 residues. V gave up 2 bases and J gave up 2 bases, with 4 bases separating them. This chain's CDR3 is CASSDRAGANVLTF. Here the CDR3 DNA reads TGTGCCAGCAGTGACAGGGCTGGGGCCAACGTCCTGACTTTC.

This clonotype has only a few counts. CDR3: CASSPVREGRYYEQYF. CDR3 nucleotides: TGCGCCAGCAGCCCCGTTCGGGAGGGCAGGTACTACGAGCAGTACTTC. V is TRBV4-1 and J is TRBJ2-7; 8 nucleotides align to TRBD2. This CDR3 is built from 16 residues. V shed 4 bases, J shed 3 bases, and the junction held 11 bases outside the gene matches. Germline assignment: CDR1 MGHRA and CDR2 YSYEKL.

The V and J genes are TRBV6-1 and TRBJ2-7; 8 bases line up with TRBD2. V shed 0 bases and J 3 bases; nucleotides not matched to a gene: 4. This CDR3 comprises 15 residues. From germline, CDR1 is MNHNS and CDR2 SASEGT. CDR3 DNA sequence: TGTGCCAGCAGTGAAGCCCCGGGACTAGTCTACGAGCAGTACTTC. Protein sequence: CASSEAPGLVYEQYF.

This clonotype was detected ten times or more. The chain uses TRBV7-9 and TRBJ2-3; D unclear. V was cut by 4 bases and J by 2 bases, with 13 bases left in between. Germline assignment: CDR1 SEHNR and CDR2 FQNEAQ (reference sequence). This CDR3 region has 15 residues. The DNA of the CDR3 is TGTGCCAGCAGCTCCCCCCTAGACCTCACAGATACGCAGTATTTT. Encoded protein: CASSSPLDLTDTQYF. The full variable domain, completed using reference TRBV7-9 and TRBJ2-3, is DTGVSQNPRHKITKRGQNVTFRCDPISEHNRLYWYRQTLGQGPEFLTYFQNEAQLEKSRLLSDRFSAERPKGSFSTLEIQRTEQGDSAMYLCASSSPLDLTDTQYFGPGTRLTVL.

In its sample, this clonotype was seen many times. Relative to the germline gene, one junction end is altered; a read error may explain this. The chain employs TRBV11-2 and TRBJ2-5; D might be TRBD2 (7 bases). The CDR3 is made up of 14 amino acids. Per germline, CDR1 SGHAT and CDR2 FQNNGV. The CDR3 bases are TGTGCCAGCAGCTGGAGGGGGGGTATAGAGGCCCAGTACTTC. Amino acids: CASSWRGGIEAQYF. The whole variable domain, filled in from reference TRBV11-2 and TRBJ2-5, reads EAGVAQSPRYKIIEKRQSVAFWCNPISGHATLYWYQQILGQGPKLLIQFQNNGVVDDSQLPKDRFSAERLKGVDSTLKIQPAKLEDSAVYLCASSWRGGIEAQYFGPGTRLLVL.

At least ten counts were recorded for this clonotype. The genes are TRBV11-2 and TRBJ2-5; 10 bases match TRBD2. CDR1 and CDR2 (germline): SGHAT, FQNNGV. This CDR3 contains 15 residues. Germline trimming cut 1 base from V and 3 bases from J; bases unmatched to any gene: 2. The CDR3 coding sequence is TGTGCCAGCAGCTTAGGTCTAGCGGGGGAAGAGACCCAGTACTTC. This sequence encodes CASSLGLAGEETQYF.

This clonotype was detected many times. The chain combines TRBV6-1 with TRBJ1-2; the D is unclear. The CDR3 runs to 15 residues. Per the germline V gene, CDR1 is MNHNS and CDR2 is SASEGT. V was pared by 3 bases and J by 2 bases, with 13 bases between. The CDR3 is CASSDGSAVNYGYTF. The CDR3 DNA sequence: TGTGCCAGCAGTGATGGTTCGGCCGTCAACTATGGCTACACCTTC.

This clonotype was counted ten times or more. This chain joins TRBV28 and TRBJ1-2, with D uncertain. Germline CDR1 reads MDHEN; CDR2 reads SYDVKM. Trimming shortened V by 3 bases and J by 5 bases, and 19 bases separated the two germline ends. The CDR3 length is 16 residues. CDR3 in DNA: TGTGCCAGCAGTTTCCCCCCTAGGGATAACCCATATGGCTACACCTTC. Its protein is CASSFPPRDNPYGYTF.

With regard to this clonotype: This sequence may be a read error, since a much larger clone differs from it by one base. The chain recombines TRBV19 with TRBJ1-2, with D possibly being TRBD1 (5 bases). The length of the CDR3 is 13 residues. Looked up from germline, CDR1 is LNHDA and CDR2 is SQIVND (reference sequence). V was pared by 5 bases and J by 7 bases, with 14 bases between. In nucleotides, the CDR3 is TGTGCCAGTAGTGCGCAGGGCGGCTCTGGCTACACCTTC. Its translation: CASSAQGGSGYTF.

A few counts support this clonotype. The V gene is TRBV6-6, the J gene TRBJ2-3; TRBD2 matches at 10 bases. The CDR3 has 18 residues. The germline CDR1 and CDR2 sequences are MNHNY and SVGAGI (reference sequence). With 2 bases clipped from V and 0 bases from J, the junction kept 8 bases outside the gene matches. The CDR3 spells CASSYGGSGGPSTDTQYF. In nucleotides, the CDR3 is TGTGCCAGCAGTTACGGCGGTAGCGGGGGGCCTAGCACAGATACGCAGTATTTT.

This clonotype has at least ten counts. The chain carries TRBV28 and TRBJ2-1; 8 bases fit TRBD2. The CDR3 consists of 15 residues. In germline, CDR1 is MDHEN, CDR2 SYDVKM. The V segment lost 3 bases and the J segment 6 bases; nucleotides outside the gene matches: 7. The chain's CDR3 is CASSFITSGSNEQFF. The DNA of the CDR3 is TGTGCCAGCAGTTTTATAACTAGCGGAAGCAATGAGCAGTTCTTC.

The table lists this clonotype with many counts. The V and J genes are TRBV14 and TRBJ2-1, with D perhaps given as TRBD1 or TRBD2 (5 bases each). Germline values: CDR1 SGHDN, CDR2 FVKESK. The CDR3 runs 15 residues. V was pared by 4 bases and J by 5 bases, with 15 bases between. The CDR3 reads CASSPYGGLDNEQFF. Written as DNA, the CDR3 is TGTGCCAGCAGCCCTTATGGGGGTCTGGACAATGAGCAGTTCTTC.

The rearrangement links TRBV5-6 to TRBJ2-6; no firm D call. The V gene lost 6 bases and the J gene lost 4 bases, with 5 bases spanning the gap. CDR1 SGHDT and CDR2 YYEEEE come from the germline V gene. The CDR3 runs to 12 residues. The CDR3 sequence: CASTRGANVLTF. For the CDR3, the DNA is TGTGCCAGCACCCGGGGGGCCAACGTCCTGACTTTC.

This clonotype was seen at least ten times. This chain uses TRBV29-1 with TRBJ2-2; the D gene is possibly TRBD1 (6 bases). The V end lost 3 bases, the J end lost 5 bases, and 10 bases lay between the germline ends. This CDR3 contains 13 residues. Germline CDR1 reads SQVTM; CDR2 reads ANQGSEA. In DNA form, the CDR3 reads TGCAGCGTTGACCAGGGGTTGACCGGGGAGCTGTTTTTT. It specifies CSVDQGLTGELFF.

This clonotype has at least ten counts. The chain uses TRBV7-2 and TRBJ1-6, with a tentative D call TRBD1 (6 bases). Trimming left V 7 bases short and J 7 bases short, with 14 bases between. The germline gives CDR1 SGHTA, CDR2 FQGNSA. The CDR3 length is 14 residues. The CDR3 coding sequence is TGTGCCAGCACCCCGGGACACGGCAATTCACCCCTCCACTTT. It yields the protein CASTPGHGNSPLHF.

V usage is TRBV9 and J usage is TRBJ2-7, with TRBD2 matching over 13 bases. V was pared by 4 bases and J by 3 bases, with 7 bases of the junction left unmatched. The length of the CDR3 is 16 residues. Germline V gives CDR1 SGDLS, CDR2 YYNGEE. CDR3 amino acids: CASSRTSGSSIYEQYF. The CDR3 DNA reads as TGTGCCAGCAGCAGGACTAGCGGGAGTTCCATCTACGAGCAGTACTTC.

Concerning this clonotype: A much larger clone lies a single base off, so this may be a read error. The gene calls are TRBV27 and TRBJ2-2; 8 bases are shared with TRBD2. The CDR3 covers 16 residues. Unmatched junction bases numbered 13, after V lost 3 bases and J lost 10 bases. Germline V gene lookup returns CDR1 MNHEY and CDR2 SMNVEV (reference sequence). The DNA of the CDR3 is TGTGCCAGCAGTTTCTTCTCCCGGACTAGCTGGGAGGAGCTGTTTTTT. This codes for CASSFFSRTSWEELFF.

Many counts were recorded for this clonotype. V is TRBV3-1 and J is TRBJ2-3, with 12 positions matching TRBD2. Germline V lookup: CDR1 LGHDT, CDR2 YNNKEL (reference sequence). Trimming took 2 bases from V and 1 from J; bases not matched to a gene: 1. The CDR3 is 16 amino acids. DNA for the CDR3: TGTGCCAGCAGCCAACGACTAGCGGGGGGCACAGATACGCAGTATTTT. Its translation is CASSQRLAGGTDTQYF.

This clonotype was observed a handful of times. The genes are TRBV19 and TRBJ2-1; D gene unclear. Germline V gene data show CDR1 as LNHDA and CDR2 as SQIVND (reference sequence). Trimming took off 11 bases at V and 6 bases at J, with 17 bases between the two ends. This CDR3 has 13 amino acids. CDR3 loop: CAYHQAGSNEQFF. CDR3 bases: TGTGCCTATCATCAGGCTGGGTCCAATGAGCAGTTCTTC.

This clonotype was counted at least ten times. The chain combines TRBV6-1 with TRBJ2-7, with 9 bases identical to TRBD1. Unmatched junction bases numbered 8, after V lost 5 bases and J lost 3 bases. Germline V lookup: CDR1 MNHNS, CDR2 SASEGT. The CDR3 length is 15 residues. The CDR3 nucleotides read TGTGCCAGCAGTACCTTACAGGGGGCAATCTACGAGCAGTACTTC. Residues: CASSTLQGAIYEQYF.

The sample holds one count of this clonotype. The chain is built from TRBV5-4 and TRBJ1-1, with D hard to call. V was clipped by 1 base and J by 1 base, with 11 bases between them. CDR3 size: 15 residues. The V gene's germline CDR1 is SGHNT and CDR2 YYREEE (reference sequence). The CDR3 here is CASSLPAGTNTEAFF. In DNA form, the CDR3 reads TGTGCCAGCAGCTTGCCCGCAGGAACGAACACTGAAGCTTTCTTT.